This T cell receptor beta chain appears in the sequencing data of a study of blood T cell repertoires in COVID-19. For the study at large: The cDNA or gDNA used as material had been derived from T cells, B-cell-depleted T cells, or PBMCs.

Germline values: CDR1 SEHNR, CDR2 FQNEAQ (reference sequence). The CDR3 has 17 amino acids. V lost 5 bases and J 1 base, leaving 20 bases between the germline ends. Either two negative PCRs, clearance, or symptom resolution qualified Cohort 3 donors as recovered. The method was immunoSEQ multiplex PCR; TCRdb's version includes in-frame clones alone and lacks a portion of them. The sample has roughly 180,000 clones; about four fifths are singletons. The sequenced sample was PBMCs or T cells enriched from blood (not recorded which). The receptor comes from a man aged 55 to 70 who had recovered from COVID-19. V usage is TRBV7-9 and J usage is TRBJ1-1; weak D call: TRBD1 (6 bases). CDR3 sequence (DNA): TGTGCCAGCAGCGCTGGGGCAGGGGAATTCGGGAACACTGAAGCTTTCTTT. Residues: CASSAGAGEFGNTEAFF.